The 15 T cell receptor beta chains below come from one sample, sequenced in a study of STAT5B mutations in CD4+ large granular lymphocyte leukemia. Assay: immunoSEQ multiplex PCR; the TCRdb copy retains only in-frame clones and omits some. Among over 30,000 clones listed, roughly 76% were seen once. The sample was CD4+ T cells from blood buffy coats. These receptors were collected from a human donor in good health.

The gene calls are TRBV6-6 and TRBJ1-1; weak D call: TRBD1 (5 bases). The V and J ends lost 10 bases and 6 bases respectively, with 15 bases between them. Germline-derived CDR1 and CDR2 are MNHNY and SVGAGI (reference sequence). The length of the CDR3 is 12 residues. CDR3 nucleotides: TGTGCCATTGGGCCGCGAGGGGCTGAAGCTTTCTTT. The encoded protein is CAIGPRGAEAFF.

The genes are TRBV19 and TRBJ1-2; D unclear. Germline lookup yields CDR1 LNHDA and CDR2 SQIVND (reference sequence). The CDR3 length is 15 residues. V gave up 3 bases and J gave up 0 bases, with 11 bases separating them. The CDR3 nucleotides are TGTGCCAGTAGTATGCTAGGAGGACCTAACTATGGCTACACCTTC. Its protein product is CASSMLGGPNYGYTF.

The chain recombines TRBV4-2 with TRBJ2-3, with TRBD2 matching over 9 bases. V gave up 9 bases and J gave up 4 bases; unmatched junction bases: 5. Germline CDR1 and CDR2: LGHNA and YNFKEQ. This CDR3 comprises 13 residues. The CDR3 loop reads CASAGGRADTQYF. The CDR3 DNA reads TGTGCCAGTGCAGGCGGGAGGGCAGATACGCAGTATTTT.

The V call is TRBV7-9, the J call TRBJ1-4, with D uncertain. V was cut by 6 bases and J by 4 bases, with 12 bases left in between. Germline values: CDR1 SEHNR, CDR2 FQNEAQ (reference sequence). The CDR3 runs 14 residues. CDR3 loop: CASSSNSGNEKLFF. The CDR3 coding sequence is TGTGCCAGCAGTTCCAACAGTGGTAATGAAAAACTGTTTTTT. The full variable domain, rest sourced from reference TRBV7-9 and TRBJ1-4, is DTGVSQNPRHKITKRGQNVTFRCDPISEHNRLYWYRQTLGQGPEFLTYFQNEAQLEKSRLLSDRFSAERPKGSFSTLEIQRTEQGDSAMYLCASSSNSGNEKLFFGSGTQLSVL.

The sample holds one count of this clone. The J gene is TRBJ2-3, the V gene TRBV25-1, with D uncertain. V lost 2 bases to trimming and J lost 2 bases, with 2 bases between them. Germline V CDR1 and CDR2: MGHDK, SYGVNS. The CDR3 is 12 residues long. CDR3 region: CASSEVTDTQYF. The CDR3 region has the DNA TGTGCCAGCAGTGAAGTCACAGATACGCAGTATTTT.

The chain carries TRBV5-6 and TRBJ2-1; TRBD2 aligns across 11 bases. In germline, CDR1 is SGHDT, CDR2 YYEEEE. The CDR3 contains 15 residues. V shed 4 bases and J 5 bases; nucleotides not matched to a gene: 5. The DNA for the CDR3 is TGTGCCAGCAGCCGAGGGACTAGCGGAGACAATGAGCAGTTCTTC. Amino acid sequence: CASSRGTSGDNEQFF.

The J gene is TRBJ1-6, the V gene TRBV11-2, with 7 bases fitting TRBD1. Trimming took 3 bases from V and 8 from J; bases not matched to a gene: 4. Looked up from germline, CDR1 is SGHAT and CDR2 is FQNNGV. This CDR3 comprises 14 residues. CDR3 residues: CASSLTGIDSPLHF. CDR3 nucleotide sequence: TGTGCCAGCAGCTTGACAGGGATCGATTCACCCCTCCACTTT.

The genes are TRBV7-2 and TRBJ1-5, with D uncertain. V lost 5 bases and J lost 4, with 18 bases in between. CDR3 length: 16 amino acids. In germline, CDR1 is SGHTA, CDR2 FQGNSA. CDR3: CASSNSTWVSNQPQHF. The DNA for the CDR3 is TGTGCCAGCAGCAACTCCACCTGGGTTTCTAATCAGCCCCAGCATTTT.

J is TRBJ2-1 and V is TRBV5-1; 9 positions match TRBD2. The CDR3 loop spans 16 amino acids. CDR1 and CDR2 from the germline V gene are SGHRS and YFSETQ. J was trimmed by 6 bases and V by 4 bases; bases with no gene match: 11. The CDR3 region is CASSPGFVSGSNEQFF. CDR3 nucleotides: TGCGCCAGCAGCCCCGGTTTTGTTAGCGGGAGCAATGAGCAGTTCTTC.

The V gene is TRBV4-2, the J gene TRBJ2-5; D gene unclear. Trimming cost V 5 bases and J 5 bases, with 9 bases left between them. The V gene's germline CDR1 is LGHNA and CDR2 YNFKEQ. This CDR3 spans 12 amino acids. DNA for the CDR3: TGTGCCAGCAGCGCAACGGACGAGACCCAGTACTTC. It codes for CASSATDETQYF.

This clone has only one observation. This chain joins TRBV7-2 and TRBJ2-7; TRBD2 matches 8 bases. Trimming cost V 4 bases and J 6 bases; bases outside gene matches: 14. The CDR3 loop spans 16 amino acids. Germline values: CDR1 SGHTA, CDR2 FQGNSA. The CDR3 reads CASSSRSLGLASEQYF. The CDR3 nucleotides are TGTGCCAGCAGCTCCAGATCTCTCGGACTAGCAAGCGAGCAGTACTTC.

The chain carries TRBV7-2 and TRBJ2-1; TRBD2 matches at 9 bases. The CDR3 runs 14 residues. Looked up from germline, CDR1 is SGHTA and CDR2 is FQGNSA. Losses at the gene ends were 1 base for V and 7 bases for J; bases not matched to a gene: 2. The CDR3 is CASSLGLAVNEQFF. Written as DNA, the CDR3 is TGTGCCAGCAGCTTAGGACTAGCGGTGAATGAGCAGTTCTTC.

J is TRBJ1-3 and V is TRBV28; TRBD1 is a possible D gene (5 bases). V was shortened by 8 bases and J by 2 bases, with 13 bases between the two germline ends. CDR3 size: 14 residues. The V gene's germline CDR1 is MDHEN and CDR2 SYDVKM. In DNA, the CDR3 is TGTGCCAGCGGCTTCGGGGCGGCTGGAAACACCATATATTTT. Translating it yields CASGFGAAGNTIYF.

This clone was counted between two and nine times. The chain links TRBV7-9 to TRBJ2-7; 7 positions agree with TRBD2. This CDR3 region has 15 residues. With 5 bases clipped from V and 1 base from J, the junction kept 8 bases outside the gene matches. Germline V gene data show CDR1 as SEHNR and CDR2 as FQNEAQ (reference sequence). CDR3 region: CASSPLSGISYEQYF. The CDR3 DNA reads TGTGCCAGCAGCCCTCTGAGCGGGATTTCCTACGAGCAGTACTTC.

The table lists this clone with a few counts. The chain recombines TRBV5-1 with TRBJ1-1; D is ambiguous. The CDR3 totals 16 residues. Germline V CDR1 and CDR2: SGHRS, YFSETQ. V lost 0 bases and J 1 base, leaving 13 bases between the germline ends. CDR3 sequence: CASSLEQPPGNTEAFF. For the CDR3, the DNA is TGCGCCAGCAGCTTGGAACAGCCTCCTGGGAACACTGAAGCTTTCTTT.